This T cell receptor beta chain was identified during a study of blood T cell repertoires in COVID-19 (TCRdb year 2020). For the study in its entirety: Collaborator samples came from the United States, Italy and Spain and covered acute and convalescent phases of COVID-19. The material from the prospective study consisted of cDNA or gDNA derived from T cells, B-cell-depleted T cells, or PBMCs. Subjects who had been exposed to COVID-19, were actively infected with it, or had recovered from it provided the deeply sampled blood TCRbeta repertoires that made up the dataset. The repertoires were made available in a free public database intended to serve as a resource for research on the immune response to SARS-CoV-2. Samples were obtained from the ongoing ImmuneRACE study (first 160 participants) and from about 1,300 subjects provided by 6 global collaborators. Sample metadata almost always included a de-identified subject ID, COVID-19 status, age in years and sex. Where available, HLA class I and class II types were obtained from metadata supplied by the sample provider rather than from assay-based typing.

TCRbeta CDR3 regions were amplified from genomic DNA by means of the immunoSEQ Assay, a bias-controlled multiplex PCR. The original pipeline was this. Nucleated cell counts per sample were estimated from amplification of reference gene primers within the assay. To quantify the absolute abundance of each unique TCRbeta CDR3 rearrangement, sequence reads were collapsed and filtered. For each sample, productive Simpson clonality was calculated as the square root of Simpson's diversity index over productive rearrangements. TCRdb holds this immuneACCESS table with in-frame rearrangements only. Some clones are missing; in checked studies, unresolved V genes explain under half, and the rest has no known cause. Clonal size and the V and J genes are those of that table, whereas D and trimming came from the DNA. In this sample the table shows some 310,000 clones, 85% to 90% of which occur a single time. The ten top clones hold 0.95% to 1.3% of the sample.

As encoded in the germline V gene, CDR1 is SGHVS while CDR2 is FQNEAQ. Inclusive of the bounding cysteine and phenylalanine, the CDR3 is 18 residues long. Only CDR3 DNA remains: 54 bases, in frame from the first base. V is pruned by 2 bases and J by 3 bases, leaving 13 bases of the junction without a gene match. Broad study findings and their caveats: How much clinical and demographic metadata was included differed by source and by participant, and the metadata was provided uncurated.

With respect to this clone: The specificity of this receptor is unknown. No per-base quality is available; no much larger clone lies one base away.

In Seattle, one collaborating source enrolled patients while the infection was active and tracked those patients longitudinally over the course of disease. Whole blood was collected in K2EDTA tubes by collaborating institutions according to the institutions' own protocols. For TCRbeta analysis, collaborators shipped samples as frozen whole blood, isolated PBMCs, or DNA extracted from either of those sample types. This TCR was recovered from a woman aged 40 to 50 with COVID-19, enrolled during active disease. Recombination connected TRBV7-8 to TRBJ2-3; TRBD2 lines up with 8 middle nucleotides. Material: peripheral blood. The encoded CDR3 is CASSLSHTSGGQTDTQYF. The nucleotides read TGTGCCAGCAGCTTAAGCCACACTAGCGGAGGCCAGACAGATACGCAGTATTTT.